This TCR beta chain originates from a study of regulatory T cells in long-lasting Graves disease. Sample time point: newly diagnosed GD, antithyroid drugs for less than 3 months. From PBMCs, RNA was extracted and then used to make the TCR library. V lost 3 bases to trimming and J lost 0 bases, with 9 bases between them. From germline, CDR1 is LGHNA and CDR2 YNFKEQ. The CDR3 extends over 15 amino acids. The authors built TCR beta libraries using iRepertoire HTBI primers and Arm-PCR of CDR3 regions. In TCRdb, the multiplex PCR reads were re-called with MiXCR into one record per CDR3 protein. This table has 360,000 or so distinct CDR3 sequences, around 16% appearing once. The same sample was also used in a study of T cells in Graves' hyperthyroidism and ophthalmopathy.

The chain is built from TRBV4-2 and TRBJ1-5, with D unclear. The specimen comprised peripheral blood mononuclear cells (PBMCs), sampled at new diagnosis, from a patient treated with antithyroid drugs. The sequence derives from a woman aged 18-30 years with Graves disease. As DNA, the CDR3 is TGTGCCAGCAGCCACGCGGAAGGTAGCAATCAGCCCCAGCATTTT. This encodes CASSHAEGSNQPQHF.